These T cell receptor beta chains were read from a single sample in a study of CD8+CD57+ T cells in acquired aplastic anemia. TCRdb reanalysed the reads using MiXCR and keeps one entry per CDR3 protein. This sample has about 140,000 distinct CDR3 sequences; more than 35% occur once, and the top ten carry around 8.4%. The source material was sorted CD4+, CD8+, or CD8+CD57+ T cells (not recorded which) from PBMCs. These receptors were taken from a human donor in good health, serving as a control. The CDR3 runs from the conserved cysteine through the conserved F or W. Each record gives: CDR3 length, clone size, J gene, V gene, CDR3 protein. The size of a clone is reported for some rows only, either as once, few or many, or as a class for expanded clones.

len: 15; abundance: many; j_gene: TRBJ2-3; v_gene: TRBV9; CDR3aa: CASSAEDRGTDTQYF
len: 9; abundance: -; j_gene: TRBJ2-3; v_gene: TRBV6-4; CDR3aa: CASCPGQYF
len: 13; abundance: -; j_gene: TRBJ2-7; v_gene: TRBV19; CDR3aa: CASSAQGGTEQYF
len: 16; abundance: -; j_gene: TRBJ2-5; v_gene: TRBV6-1; CDR3aa: CASSRPRRGRGETQYF
len: 13; abundance: -; j_gene: TRBJ1-5; v_gene: TRBV29-1; CDR3aa: CSVRHSHNQPQHF
len: 16; abundance: many; j_gene: TRBJ1-5; v_gene: TRBV7-9; CDR3aa: CASSSSGTGSNQPQHF
len: 15; abundance: many; j_gene: TRBJ2-1; v_gene: TRBV20-1; CDR3aa: CSARELAGGRWEQFF
len: 16; abundance: many; j_gene: TRBJ2-7; v_gene: TRBV4-1; CDR3aa: CASSGLAGGQRNEQYF
len: 12; abundance: many; j_gene: TRBJ2-7; v_gene: TRBV10-3; CDR3aa: CAISSQGEEQYF
len: 15; abundance: -; j_gene: TRBJ1-2; v_gene: TRBV24-1; CDR3aa: CATSDGNTDNYGYTF
len: 12; abundance: -; j_gene: TRBJ2-1; v_gene: TRBV20-1; CDR3aa: CSADGARTEQFF